One sample yielded the 29 T cell receptor beta chains listed below, sequenced in a study of technical replicates of blood from a few donors (dated by TCRdb to 2016 to 2017). Libraries were built with the immunoSEQ multiplex PCR assay. TCRdb took over this immuneACCESS table, retaining in-frame rearrangements with V and J assigned. Such tables are incomplete; in checked studies, under half of the missing clones stem from an unresolved V gene, and the remainder is unexplained. This sample gives fewer than 100,000 clones in total; around 97% of them show up just once. The biggest ten clones account for under 0.35% of the sample. The sample comprised T cells isolated from PBMCs. These receptors came from a human donor in good health.

V and J are TRBV10-3 and TRBJ2-2; 7 positions match TRBD2. This CDR3 is 16 amino acids long. Unmatched junction bases numbered 11, after V lost 6 bases and J lost 4 bases. In germline, CDR1 is ENHRY, CDR2 SYGVKD. The CDR3 loop reads CAISLIGGGLTGELFF. The CDR3 nucleotides read TGTGCCATCAGCCTCATAGGCGGGGGACTCACCGGGGAGCTGTTTTTT.

This chain joins TRBV4-1 and TRBJ1-1; D is possibly TRBD1 (6 bases). Germline V gene lookup returns CDR1 MGHRA and CDR2 YSYEKL. The CDR3 has 15 residues. V gave up 4 bases and J gave up 2 bases, with 14 bases separating them. The CDR3 DNA reads TGCGCCAGCAGCCTCTTGACAGGAGTTAACACTGAAGCTTTCTTT. Translated: CASSLLTGVNTEAFF.

The V gene is TRBV7-8, the J gene TRBJ2-7, with 10 bases fitting TRBD1. V was clipped by 0 bases and J by 2 bases; unmatched bases: 10. Germline lookup yields CDR1 SGHVS and CDR2 FQNEAQ. CDR3 length: 18 residues. In nucleotides, the CDR3 is TGTGCCAGCAGCTTAGCCATTATTCGGGACAGGGGACCCTACGAGCAGTACTTC. The encoded protein is CASSLAIIRDRGPYEQYF.

The V gene is TRBV6-1, the J gene TRBJ2-1, with 9 bases that match TRBD2. CDR3 length equals 16 residues. Germline V CDR1 and CDR2: MNHNS, SASEGT. V lost 3 bases, J lost 4 bases, and 7 bases stayed unmatched. The CDR3 reads CASSDWGGRDYNEQFF. Written as DNA, the CDR3 is TGTGCCAGCAGTGACTGGGGCGGGAGGGATTACAATGAGCAGTTCTTC.

The chain carries TRBV11-2 and TRBJ2-3; D remains ambiguous. Trimming shortened V by 2 bases and J by 4 bases, and 10 bases separated the two germline ends. The CDR3 is 14 residues long. Germline V gene sequence: CDR1 SGHAT, CDR2 FQNNGV. CDR3: CASSLTHSADTQYF. The CDR3 region has the DNA TGTGCCAGCAGCTTAACCCACTCTGCAGATACGCAGTATTTT.

The gene calls are TRBV11-2 and TRBJ1-1; 7 bases match TRBD1. With V trimmed by 3 bases and J by 3 bases, 4 bases remained unmatched. The CDR3 loop spans 14 amino acids. Germline assignment: CDR1 SGHAT and CDR2 FQNNGV. The CDR3 here is CASSLWQGDTEAFF. In nucleotides, the CDR3 is TGTGCCAGCAGCTTGTGGCAGGGGGACACTGAAGCTTTCTTT.

V usage is TRBV4-2 and J usage is TRBJ2-1; TRBD2 matches 7 bases. V was clipped by 0 bases and J by 3 bases; unmatched bases: 5. The CDR3 is made up of 16 amino acids. Germline CDR1 LGHNA, CDR2 YNFKEQ. The CDR3 sequence: CASSQDYGGSYNEQFF. CDR3 sequence (DNA): TGTGCCAGCAGCCAAGATTACGGCGGGAGCTACAATGAGCAGTTCTTC.

This sequence joins TRBV2 and TRBJ2-3; D is perhaps TRBD2 (5 bases). The V end was cut by 2 bases, the J end by 2 bases, with 11 bases between. CDR3 length: 15 residues. Germline values: CDR1 SNHLY, CDR2 FYNNEI. CDR3 DNA: TGTGCCAGCAGTGAAACGGGAATAGACACAGATACGCAGTATTTT. Its protein product is CASSETGIDTDTQYF.

The V and J genes are TRBV7-9 and TRBJ2-1; 11 nucleotides align to TRBD2. The CDR3 sequence is 16 residues long. Germline CDR1 is SEHNR and CDR2 is FQNEAQ (reference sequence). Trimming cost V 0 bases and J 2 bases; bases outside gene matches: 0. The CDR3 DNA follows: TGTGCCAGCAGCTTAGCGGGACTAGCGGCCTACAATGAGCAGTTCTTC. This translates into CASSLAGLAAYNEQFF.

The rearrangement uses TRBV7-8 and TRBJ2-5; 8 nucleotides agree with TRBD2. Trimming took 5 bases from V and 4 from J; bases not matched to a gene: 15. The CDR3 is 17 residues long. Germline values: CDR1 SGHVS, CDR2 FQNEAQ. The CDR3 DNA reads TGTGCCAGCAGCCCCTCGGGGACTAGGGAGTATTTAGAGACCCAGTACTTC. Amino acids: CASSPSGTREYLETQYF.

The chain is built from TRBV6-6 and TRBJ1-4, with D possibly being TRBD1 (6 bases). CDR1 and CDR2 from the germline V gene are MNHNY and SVGAGI (reference sequence). V gave up 6 bases and J gave up 6 bases, with 14 bases separating them. There are 14 residues in the CDR3. The DNA of the CDR3 is TGTGCCAGCAGATCCCGGGACATAGATGAAAAACTGTTTTTT. Amino acid sequence: CASRSRDIDEKLFF.

The rearrangement links TRBV7-2 to TRBJ1-2; D is ambiguous. Looked up from germline, CDR1 is SGHTA and CDR2 is FQGNSA. CDR3 size: 13 residues. The V gene lost 2 bases and the J gene lost 5 bases, with 9 bases spanning the gap. CDR3 bases: TGTGCCAGCAGCTTATACGGGTATTATGGCTACACCTTC. This sequence encodes CASSLYGYYGYTF.

The chain joins TRBV6-5 to TRBJ1-5; tentatively, D is TRBD1 (6 bases). The germline CDR1 and CDR2 sequences are MNHEY and SVGAGI. The CDR3 has 14 amino acids. V was shortened by 5 bases and J by 4 bases, with 12 bases between the two germline ends. The CDR3 nucleotides are TGTGCCAGCAGTCGAGGACAGAAAAATCAGCCCCAGCATTTT. It translates to CASSRGQKNQPQHF.

The chain carries TRBV9 and TRBJ2-7, with D uncertain. V was clipped by 2 bases and J by 2 bases, with 14 bases between them. The CDR3 totals 15 residues. Germline loops: CDR1 SGDLS, CDR2 YYNGEE. The CDR3 loop is CASSVEETWTYEQYF. As DNA, the CDR3 is TGTGCCAGCAGCGTCGAGGAAACTTGGACCTACGAGCAGTACTTC.

The genes are TRBV4-3 and TRBJ2-3; perhaps TRBD1 as D (6 bases). CDR3 size: 15 residues. Per germline, CDR1 LGHNA and CDR2 YSLEER. The V and J ends lost 1 base and 6 bases respectively, with 14 bases between them. CDR3 bases: TGCGCCAGCAGCCAAGCATACAGGGTAGGCGATACGCAGTATTTT. Translated: CASSQAYRVGDTQYF.

V gene TRBV19 combines with J gene TRBJ2-7, with 10 bases that match TRBD1. J lost 3 bases, V lost 4 bases, and 6 bases had no gene match. This CDR3 has 15 residues. CDR1 LNHDA and CDR2 SQIVND come from the germline V gene (reference sequence). The CDR3 DNA sequence: TGTGCCAGTAGTAACCGGGACAGGGGCGGCTACGAGCAGTACTTC. Its translation is CASSNRDRGGYEQYF.

The chain uses TRBV6-5 and TRBJ2-1; 9 bases match TRBD2. The trim removed 3 bases at V and 9 bases at J, leaving 3 bases unmatched. Germline V gives CDR1 MNHEY, CDR2 SVGAGI. The CDR3 extends over 13 amino acids. This CDR3 reads CASSYPAGGEQFF. The CDR3 DNA follows: TGTGCCAGCAGTTATCCAGCGGGAGGTGAGCAGTTCTTC.

This rearrangement joins TRBV7-3 to TRBJ2-7, with a possible D match to TRBD2 (5 bases). Germline assignment: CDR1 SGHTA and CDR2 FQGTGA. The V and J ends lost 5 bases and 7 bases respectively, with 12 bases between them. The CDR3 has 12 amino acids. CDR3 amino acids: CASSEQREEQYF. CDR3 nucleotide sequence: TGTGCCAGCAGCGAGCAGAGGGAGGAGCAGTACTTC.

The rearrangement links TRBV14 to TRBJ2-1, with 9 bases fitting TRBD2. The CDR3 consists of 13 residues. Trimming cost V 4 bases and J 7 bases; bases outside gene matches: 2. The V gene's germline CDR1 is SGHDN and CDR2 FVKESK. CDR3 bases: TGTGCCAGCAGCCTAGCGGGAGATAATGAGCAGTTCTTC. Encoded protein: CASSLAGDNEQFF. The whole variable domain, remainder taken from reference TRBV14 and TRBJ2-1, is EAGVTQFPSHSVIEKGQTVTLRCDPISGHDNLYWYRRVMGKEIKFLLHFVKESKQDESGMPNNRFLAERTGGTYSTLKVQPAELEDSGVYFCASSLAGDNEQFFGPGTRLTVL.

This rearrangement joins TRBV19 to TRBJ2-5; possible D gene TRBD2, 5 bases. Per germline, CDR1 LNHDA and CDR2 SQIVND (reference sequence). V gave up 9 bases and J gave up 3 bases, with 23 bases separating them. This CDR3 is 16 amino acids long. The CDR3 region has the DNA TGTGCCAGACCCCGCCGGAGGCTGGTCCATGAAGAGACCCAGTACTTC. Its translation: CARPRRRLVHEETQYF.

This chain connects TRBV18 to TRBJ2-7; TRBD1 is a possible D gene (6 bases). Germline assignment: CDR1 KGHSH and CDR2 LQKENI. The length of the CDR3 is 13 residues. The V end lost 3 bases, the J end lost 4 bases, and 10 bases lay between the germline ends. The CDR3 region has the DNA TGTGCCAGCTCACCGTCAGGGGAGTACGAGCAGTACTTC. It codes for CASSPSGEYEQYF.

This chain joins TRBV11-3 and TRBJ2-1; D is perhaps TRBD2 (5 bases). This CDR3 spans 16 amino acids. The germline CDR1 and CDR2 sequences are SGHNT and YENEEA. Trimming took 3 bases from V and 6 from J, leaving 18 bases between them. The CDR3 DNA is TGTGCCAGCAGCTTTGGGTGGATAGCGAGAGTCAATGAGCAGTTCTTC. Its protein product is CASSFGWIARVNEQFF.

The chain uses TRBV30 and TRBJ1-1; D gene ambiguous. The length of the CDR3 is 13 residues. V shed 2 bases and J shed 0 bases, with 7 bases lying between them. CDR1 is GTSNPN, CDR2 SVGIG, per germline (reference sequence). Here the CDR3 DNA reads TGTGCCTGGAGTTCCGGGATGAACACTGAAGCTTTCTTT. It specifies CAWSSGMNTEAFF.

The chain recombines TRBV6-7 with TRBJ1-3; D not certain. TRBV6-7 is an ORF, with its function uncertain. The CDR3 loop spans 15 amino acids. Between the trimmed V and J ends, which lost 0 bases and 0 bases, there was a span of 6 bases. CDR3 bases: TGTGCCAGCAGTTACTCTCTCTTCTCTGGAAACACCATATATTTT. It is translated as CASSYSLFSGNTIYF.

The chain joins TRBV30 to TRBJ1-5; possible D gene TRBD1, 5 bases. Germline assignment: CDR1 GTSNPN and CDR2 SVGIG (reference sequence). The CDR3 loop spans 15 amino acids. V was cut by 4 bases and J by 0 bases, with 13 bases left in between. Here the CDR3 reads CAWNTQGLSNQPQHF. In DNA form, the CDR3 reads TGTGCCTGGAACACCCAGGGACTTAGCAATCAGCCCCAGCATTTT.

The rearrangement links TRBV9 to TRBJ2-1; tentatively, D is TRBD2 (6 bases). Trimming took 0 bases from V and 7 from J, leaving 20 bases between them. Per the germline V gene, CDR1 is SGDLS and CDR2 is YYNGEE. CDR3 size: 17 residues. CDR3 loop: CASSVVIPGTSQNEQFF. CDR3 nucleotides: TGTGCCAGCAGCGTAGTTATTCCCGGGACTTCGCAAAATGAGCAGTTCTTC.

The chain recombines TRBV7-9 with TRBJ2-1, with D unclear. The CDR3 is made up of 17 amino acids. CDR1 is SEHNR and CDR2 is FQNEAQ in the germline V gene (reference sequence). The V gene lost 3 bases and the J gene lost 3 bases, with 18 bases spanning the gap. The CDR3 sequence: CASSFAQTPESYNEQFF. The CDR3 region has the DNA TGTGCCAGCAGCTTCGCCCAAACACCCGAAAGCTACAATGAGCAGTTCTTC. The whole variable domain, remainder taken from reference TRBV7-9 and TRBJ2-1, is DTGVSQNPRHKITKRGQNVTFRCDPISEHNRLYWYRQTLGQGPEFLTYFQNEAQLEKSRLLSDRFSAERPKGSFSTLEIQRTEQGDSAMYLCASSFAQTPESYNEQFFGPGTRLTVL.

The V call is TRBV6-5, the J call TRBJ1-1; no firm D call. The V end lost 4 bases, the J end lost 8 bases, and 8 bases lay between the germline ends. Germline V lookup: CDR1 MNHEY, CDR2 SVGAGI. The CDR3 runs to 11 residues. The CDR3 coding sequence is TGTGCCAGCAGTTCTGTCCAGGAAGCTTTCTTT. Residues: CASSSVQEAFF.

The V call is TRBV25-1, the J call TRBJ2-5, with 12 bases identical to TRBD2. This CDR3 region has 17 residues. V shed 1 base and J 5 bases; nucleotides not matched to a gene: 8. Per the germline V gene, CDR1 is MGHDK and CDR2 is SYGVNS. CDR3: CASSEWLAGGRVETQYF. DNA for the CDR3: TGTGCCAGCAGTGAATGGCTAGCGGGAGGGAGGGTGGAGACCCAGTACTTC.